This T cell receptor (beta chain) was recorded in a study of blood T cell repertoires in COVID-19. This clone was recorded a few times. Data came from immunoSEQ multiplex PCR; TCRdb stores just in-frame clones and leaves some out. Seen here are 200,000 to 300,000 clones, approximately 80% observed once, and the top ten hold approximately 10%. Trimming took 6 bases from V and 4 from J; bases not matched to a gene: 5. Germline-derived CDR1 and CDR2 are MNHEY and SVGAGI. The CDR3 extends over 13 amino acids. This rearrangement joins TRBV6-5 to TRBJ1-1, with 7 positions matching TRBD1. The source is a woman aged 80 or over with acute or convalescent COVID-19. The specimen sequenced was peripheral blood. CDR3 sequence: CASRTGEVTEAFF. CDR3 bases: TGTGCCAGCAGAACAGGGGAGGTCACTGAAGCTTTCTTT.